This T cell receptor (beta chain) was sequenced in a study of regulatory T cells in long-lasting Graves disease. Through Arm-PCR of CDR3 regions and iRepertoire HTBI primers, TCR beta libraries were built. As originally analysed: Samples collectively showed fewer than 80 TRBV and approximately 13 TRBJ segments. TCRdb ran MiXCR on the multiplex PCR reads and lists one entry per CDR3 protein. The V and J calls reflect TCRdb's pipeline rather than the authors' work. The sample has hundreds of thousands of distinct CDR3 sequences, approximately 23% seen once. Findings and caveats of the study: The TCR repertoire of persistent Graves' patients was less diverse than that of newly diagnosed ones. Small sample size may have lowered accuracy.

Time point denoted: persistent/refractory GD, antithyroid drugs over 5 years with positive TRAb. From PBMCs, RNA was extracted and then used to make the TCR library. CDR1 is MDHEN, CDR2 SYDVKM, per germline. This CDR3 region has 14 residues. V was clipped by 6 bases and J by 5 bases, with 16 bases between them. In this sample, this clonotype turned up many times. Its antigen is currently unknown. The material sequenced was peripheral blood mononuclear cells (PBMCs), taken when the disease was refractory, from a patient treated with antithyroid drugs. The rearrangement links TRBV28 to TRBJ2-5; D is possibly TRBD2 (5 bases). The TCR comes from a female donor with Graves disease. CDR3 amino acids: CASSDGVLGETQYF. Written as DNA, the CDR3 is TGTGCCAGCAGCGACGGCGTACTAGGGGAGACCCAGTACTTC.